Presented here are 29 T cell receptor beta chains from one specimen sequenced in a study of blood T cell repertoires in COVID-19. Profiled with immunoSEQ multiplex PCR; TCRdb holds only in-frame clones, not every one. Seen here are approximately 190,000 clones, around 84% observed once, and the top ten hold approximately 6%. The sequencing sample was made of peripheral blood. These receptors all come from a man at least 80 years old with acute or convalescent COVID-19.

CDR3 DNA: TGTGCCAGCAGCTTATCGAGACAGGGTGGCTACGAGCAGTACTTC. This sequence encodes CASSLSRQGGYEQYF. The chain uses TRBV7-2 and TRBJ2-7, with 7 nucleotides matching TRBD1. CDR1 is SGHTA, CDR2 FQGNSA, per germline. The J segment lost 3 bases and the V segment lost 2 bases, leaving 7 bases of the junction unmatched. CDR3 length: 15 amino acids.

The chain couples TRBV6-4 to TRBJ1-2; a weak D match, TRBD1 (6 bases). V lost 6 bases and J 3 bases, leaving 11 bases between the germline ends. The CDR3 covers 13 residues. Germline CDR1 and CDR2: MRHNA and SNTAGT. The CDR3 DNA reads TGTGCCAGCAGGGAGACAGGTTACTATGGCTACACCTTC. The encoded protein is CASRETGYYGYTF.

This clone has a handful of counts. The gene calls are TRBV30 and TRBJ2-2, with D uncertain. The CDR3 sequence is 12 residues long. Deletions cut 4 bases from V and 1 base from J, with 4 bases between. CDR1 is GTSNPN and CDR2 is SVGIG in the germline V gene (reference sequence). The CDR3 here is CAWTVNTGELFF. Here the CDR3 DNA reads TGTGCCTGGACAGTGAACACCGGGGAGCTGTTTTTT.

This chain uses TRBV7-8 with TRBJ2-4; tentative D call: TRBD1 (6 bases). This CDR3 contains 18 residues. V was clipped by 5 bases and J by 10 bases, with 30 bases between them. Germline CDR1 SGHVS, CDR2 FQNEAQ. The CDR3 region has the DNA TGTGCCAGCAGCCGTACCCCGGACAGTCCGAGTTGGGGTGGGATTCAGTACTTC. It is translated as CASSRTPDSPSWGGIQYF.

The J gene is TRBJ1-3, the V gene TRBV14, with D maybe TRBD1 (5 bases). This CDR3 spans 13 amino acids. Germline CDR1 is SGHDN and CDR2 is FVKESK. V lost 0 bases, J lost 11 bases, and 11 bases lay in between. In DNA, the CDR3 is TGTGCCAGCAGCCAAGATCACAGGAGGGCCATATATTTT. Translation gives CASSQDHRRAIYF.

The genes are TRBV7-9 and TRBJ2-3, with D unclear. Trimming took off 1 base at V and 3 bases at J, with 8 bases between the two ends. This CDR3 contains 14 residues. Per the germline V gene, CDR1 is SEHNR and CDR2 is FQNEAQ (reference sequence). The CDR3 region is CASSLDPGTDTQYF. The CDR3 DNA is TGTGCCAGCAGCTTAGATCCCGGGACAGATACGCAGTATTTT.

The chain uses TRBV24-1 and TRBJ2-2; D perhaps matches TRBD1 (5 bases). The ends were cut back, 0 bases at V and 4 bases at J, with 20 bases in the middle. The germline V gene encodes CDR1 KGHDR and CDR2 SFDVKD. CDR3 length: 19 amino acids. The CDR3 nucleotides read TGTGCCACCAGTGATTTGGGTTCGCAGGGTGGCATGAGCACCGGGGAGCTGTTTTTT. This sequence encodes CATSDLGSQGGMSTGELFF.

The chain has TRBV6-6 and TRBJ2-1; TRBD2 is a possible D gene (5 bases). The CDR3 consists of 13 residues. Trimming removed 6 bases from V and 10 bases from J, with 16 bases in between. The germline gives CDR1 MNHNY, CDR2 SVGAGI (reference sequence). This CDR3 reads CASRNQLGVEQFF. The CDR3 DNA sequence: TGTGCCAGCAGGAACCAATTGGGAGTGGAGCAGTTCTTC.

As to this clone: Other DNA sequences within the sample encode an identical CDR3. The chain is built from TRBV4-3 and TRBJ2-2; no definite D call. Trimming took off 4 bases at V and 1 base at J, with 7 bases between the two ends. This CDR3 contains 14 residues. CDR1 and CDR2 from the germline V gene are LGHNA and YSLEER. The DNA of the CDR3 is TGCGCCAGCAGCCGTGGGCAGAACACCGGGGAGCTGTTTTTT. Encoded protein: CASSRGQNTGELFF.

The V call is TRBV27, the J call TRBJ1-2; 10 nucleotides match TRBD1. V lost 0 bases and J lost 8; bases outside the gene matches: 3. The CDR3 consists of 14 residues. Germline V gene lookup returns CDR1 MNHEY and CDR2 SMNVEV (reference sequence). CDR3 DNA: TGTGCCAGCAGTTTATCGACAGGGGGCGACGGCTACACCTTC. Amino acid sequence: CASSLSTGGDGYTF.

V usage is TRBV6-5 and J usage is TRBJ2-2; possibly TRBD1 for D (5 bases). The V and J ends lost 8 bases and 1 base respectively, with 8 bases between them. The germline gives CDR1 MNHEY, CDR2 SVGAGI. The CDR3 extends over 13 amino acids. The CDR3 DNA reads TGTGCCAGCGTCCAGGGGAACACCGGGGAGCTGTTTTTT. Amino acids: CASVQGNTGELFF.

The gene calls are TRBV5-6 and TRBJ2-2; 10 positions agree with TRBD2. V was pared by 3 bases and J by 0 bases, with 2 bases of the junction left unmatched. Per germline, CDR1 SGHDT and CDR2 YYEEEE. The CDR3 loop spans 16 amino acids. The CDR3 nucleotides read TGTGCCAGCAGCTACGGACTAGCGGCGAACACCGGGGAGCTGTTTTTT. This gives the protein CASSYGLAANTGELFF.

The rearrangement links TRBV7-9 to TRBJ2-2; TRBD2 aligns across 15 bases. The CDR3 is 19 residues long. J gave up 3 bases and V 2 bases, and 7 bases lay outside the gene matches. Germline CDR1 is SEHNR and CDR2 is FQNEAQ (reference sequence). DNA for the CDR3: TGTGCCAGCAGCTTACCGGGACTAGCGGGAGGAAGGTACACCGGGGAGCTGTTTTTT. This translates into CASSLPGLAGGRYTGELFF.

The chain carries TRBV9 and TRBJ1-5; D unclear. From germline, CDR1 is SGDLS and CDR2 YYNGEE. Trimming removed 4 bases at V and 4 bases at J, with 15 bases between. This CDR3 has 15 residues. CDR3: CASSRRRYKNQPQHF. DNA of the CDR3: TGTGCCAGCAGCCGACGGAGGTACAAAAATCAGCCCCAGCATTTT.

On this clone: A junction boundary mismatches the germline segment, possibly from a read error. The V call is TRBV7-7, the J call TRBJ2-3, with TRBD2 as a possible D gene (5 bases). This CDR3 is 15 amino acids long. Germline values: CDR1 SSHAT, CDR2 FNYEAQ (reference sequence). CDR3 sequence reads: CASSLSRTPTDTQYF. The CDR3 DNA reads TGTGCTAGCAGCTTATCACGGACTCCTACAGATACGCAGTATTTT. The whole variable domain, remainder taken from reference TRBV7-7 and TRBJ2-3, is GAGVSQSPRYKVTKRGQDVTLRCDPISSHATLYWYQQALGQGPEFLTYFNYEAQPDKSGLPSDRFSAERPEGSISTLTIQRTEQRDSAMYRCASSLSRTPTDTQYFGPGTRLTVL.

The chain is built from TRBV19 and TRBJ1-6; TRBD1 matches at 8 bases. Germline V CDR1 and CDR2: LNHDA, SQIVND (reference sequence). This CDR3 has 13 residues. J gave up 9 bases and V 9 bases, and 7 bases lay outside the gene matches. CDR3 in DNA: TGTGCCAGCCGGGACAGGCCTATTTCACCCCTCCACTTT. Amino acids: CASRDRPISPLHF.

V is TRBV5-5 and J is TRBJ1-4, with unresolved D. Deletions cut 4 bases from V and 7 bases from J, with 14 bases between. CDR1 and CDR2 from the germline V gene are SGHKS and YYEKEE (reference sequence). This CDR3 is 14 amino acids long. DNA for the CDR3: TGTGCCAGCAGCCGAACAGCTACTCCTGAAAAACTGTTTTTT. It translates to CASSRTATPEKLFF.

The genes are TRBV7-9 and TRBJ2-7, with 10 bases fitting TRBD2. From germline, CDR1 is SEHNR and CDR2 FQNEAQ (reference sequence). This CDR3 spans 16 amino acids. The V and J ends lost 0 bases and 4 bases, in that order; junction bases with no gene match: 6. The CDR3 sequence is CASSLASSGRLYEQYF. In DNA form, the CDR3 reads TGTGCCAGCAGCTTAGCTTCTAGCGGGAGACTTTACGAGCAGTACTTC.

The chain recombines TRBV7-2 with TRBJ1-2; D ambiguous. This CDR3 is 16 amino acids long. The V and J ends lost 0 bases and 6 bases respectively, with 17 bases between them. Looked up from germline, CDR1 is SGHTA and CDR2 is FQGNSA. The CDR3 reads CASSLALFGSGNGYTF. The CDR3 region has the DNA TGTGCCAGCAGCTTAGCCTTATTCGGATCGGGTAATGGCTACACCTTC.

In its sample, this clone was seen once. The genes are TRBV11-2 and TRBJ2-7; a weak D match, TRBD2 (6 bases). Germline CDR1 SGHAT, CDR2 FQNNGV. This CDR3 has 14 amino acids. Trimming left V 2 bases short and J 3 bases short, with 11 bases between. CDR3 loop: CASSLPGLIYEQYF. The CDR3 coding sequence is TGTGCCAGCAGCTTACCGGGACTTATCTACGAGCAGTACTTC.

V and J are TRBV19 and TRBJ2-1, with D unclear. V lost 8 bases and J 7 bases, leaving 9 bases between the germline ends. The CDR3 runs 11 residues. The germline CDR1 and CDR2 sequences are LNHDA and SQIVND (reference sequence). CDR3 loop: CASQVFNEQFF. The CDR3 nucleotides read TGTGCCAGTCAGGTCTTTAATGAGCAGTTCTTC.

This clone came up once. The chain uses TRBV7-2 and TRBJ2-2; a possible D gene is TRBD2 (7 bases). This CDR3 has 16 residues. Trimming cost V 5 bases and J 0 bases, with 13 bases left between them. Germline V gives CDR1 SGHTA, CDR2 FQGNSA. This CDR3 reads CASSPRGGSNTGELFF. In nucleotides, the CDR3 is TGTGCCAGCAGCCCGAGGGGGGGATCGAACACCGGGGAGCTGTTTTTT.

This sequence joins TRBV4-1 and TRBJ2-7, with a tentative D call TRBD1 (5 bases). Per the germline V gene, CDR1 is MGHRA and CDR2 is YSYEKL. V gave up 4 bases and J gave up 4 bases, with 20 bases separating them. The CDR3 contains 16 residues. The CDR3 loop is CASSPNPTVSTYEQYF. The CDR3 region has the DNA TGCGCCAGCAGCCCCAATCCGACAGTTTCCACTTACGAGCAGTACTTC.

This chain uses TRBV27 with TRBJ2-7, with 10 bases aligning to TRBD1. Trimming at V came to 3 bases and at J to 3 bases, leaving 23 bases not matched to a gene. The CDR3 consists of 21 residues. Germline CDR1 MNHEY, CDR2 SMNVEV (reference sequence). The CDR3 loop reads CASSFRPGQGLIGASNYEQYF. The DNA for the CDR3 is TGTGCCAGCAGTTTCAGACCGGGACAGGGGTTGATAGGGGCGAGCAACTACGAGCAGTACTTC.

CDR3 in DNA: TGTGCCAGCAGCCGGCGGAGGGCGAATTCACCCCTCCACTTT. The encoded protein is CASSRRRANSPLHF. This sequence joins TRBV21-1 and TRBJ1-6. TRBV21-1 is a documented pseudogene. There are 14 residues in the CDR3.

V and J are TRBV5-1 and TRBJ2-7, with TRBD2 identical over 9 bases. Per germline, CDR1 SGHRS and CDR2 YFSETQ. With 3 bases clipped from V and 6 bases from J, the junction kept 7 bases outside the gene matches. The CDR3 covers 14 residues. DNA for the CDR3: TGCGCCAGCAGCTATAGCGGGGGTACGGGCGAGCAGTACTTC. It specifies CASSYSGGTGEQYF. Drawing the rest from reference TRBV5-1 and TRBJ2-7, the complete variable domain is KAGVTQTPRYLIKTRGQQVTLSCSPISGHRSVSWYQQTPGQGLQFLFEYFSETQRNKGNFPGRFSGRQFSNSRSEMNVSTLELGDSALYLCASSYSGGTGEQYFGPGTRLTVT.

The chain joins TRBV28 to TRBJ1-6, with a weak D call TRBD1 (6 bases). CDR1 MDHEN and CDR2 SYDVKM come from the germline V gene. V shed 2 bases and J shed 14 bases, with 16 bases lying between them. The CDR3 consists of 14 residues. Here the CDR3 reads CASSLDRMVRALHF. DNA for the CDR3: TGTGCCAGCAGTTTAGACAGGATGGTACGGGCCCTCCACTTT.

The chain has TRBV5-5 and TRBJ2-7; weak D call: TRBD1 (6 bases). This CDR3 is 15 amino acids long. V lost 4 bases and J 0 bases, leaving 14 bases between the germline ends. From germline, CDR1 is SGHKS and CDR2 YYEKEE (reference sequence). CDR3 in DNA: TGTGCCAGCAGCCTGGGTAACAGGGCCTCCTACGAGCAGTACTTC. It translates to CASSLGNRASYEQYF.

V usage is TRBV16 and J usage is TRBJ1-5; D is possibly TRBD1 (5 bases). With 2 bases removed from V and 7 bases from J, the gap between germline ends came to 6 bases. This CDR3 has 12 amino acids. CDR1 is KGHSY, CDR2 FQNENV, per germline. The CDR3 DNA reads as TGTGCCAGCAGCCAAGGGGGGCAGCCCCAGCATTTT. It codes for CASSQGGQPQHF.